This TCR beta chain was recorded in a study of blood T cell repertoires in COVID-19. About the study: Nucleic acid was either cDNA or gDNA, and it came from T cells, B-cell-depleted T cells, or PBMCs.

As handled by the study authors: Researchers report that nucleated cell counts were estimated from reference gene primer amplification. Data came from immunoSEQ multiplex PCR; TCRdb stores just in-frame clones and leaves some out. V and J calls and clone size are given by that table; D and trimming were obtained from the DNA. The sample contains roughly 24,000 clones, 60% to 85% of which appear only once. This TCR came from a man at least 80 years old with active or convalescent COVID-19. The specimen was peripheral blood.

CDR3 DNA: TGTGCCAGCAGCTCCGGTCTAGGGAGCTCCTACAATGAGCAGTTCTTC. Translating it yields CASSSGLGSSYNEQFF. V gene TRBV11-3 combines with J gene TRBJ2-1, with D possibly matching TRBD2 (5 bases). Looked up from germline, CDR1 is SGHNT and CDR2 is YENEEA. There are 16 residues in the CDR3. V was cut by 4 bases and J by 0 bases, with 13 bases left in between.